This T cell receptor (beta chain) was obtained from a study of T cells after yellow fever vaccination. The overall study: The fractions with low cell numbers were processed using SMART-Seq v4 Ultra Low Input.

About this clonotype itself: Antigen: not known.

General study points: Contaminating bulk clonotypes could be abundant in FACS-sorted repertoires. At 95% to 96% for CD4 and about 88% for CD8, most primary-vaccination clones showed up again after the booster. Clonotypes appearing in both CD4 and CD8 compartments existed, and their share was small.

MiXCR, applied by TCRdb to the 5' RACE reads, yields one record per CDR3 protein. The sample contains more than 300,000 distinct CDR3 sequences, around a tenth of which appear only once. The sequencing used CD4+ T cells sorted from PBMCs, collected 45 days after the yellow fever booster vaccination. The sequence derives from a man aged 18-30 years who received the YFV17D yellow fever vaccine.

CDR3 bases: TGCGCCAGCAGCGAACTTCCGGGGATTGCTAGGGAGCAGTACGTC. Translating gives CASSELPGIAREQYV. The chain links TRBV5-1 to TRBJ2-7, with a tentative D call TRBD2 (5 bases). The germline V gene encodes CDR1 SGHRS and CDR2 YFSETQ. V lost 4 bases and J lost 7, with 21 bases in between. This CDR3 comprises 15 residues.